This TCR beta chain originates from a study of shared clonotypes between healthy human individuals. Findings of the study overall: The generation probabilities recorded for non-shared clonotypes fell below those of clonotypes shared by all four donors. Some naive CD4 clonotypes, approximately 4.5%, turned up in common across a handful of donors. Naive subsets, compared against memory subsets, generally had larger estimated richness values.

As concerns this clone: Its antigen remains unknown.

Evenly divided among several immunoSEQ plates was the genomic DNA of each subset. TCRdb's table, derived via immunoSEQ multiplex PCR, lists solely in-frame clones and lacks some. Of approximately 340,000 clones in the sample, more than 60% were seen once. This CDR3 spans 14 amino acids. The V segment lost 4 bases and the J segment 5 bases; nucleotides outside the gene matches: 5. Germline-derived CDR1 and CDR2 are SQVTM and ANQGSEA. J is TRBJ1-2 and V is TRBV29-1; 12 bases agree with TRBD1. The material sequenced was memory CD4+ T cells sorted from blood. Subset defined: CD45RA-negative fraction. The receptor was isolated from a young man in good health. CDR3 nucleotide sequence: TGCAGCGTTGGGGGACAGGGGGCAGGGTATGGCTACACCTTC. Residues: CSVGGQGAGYGYTF.